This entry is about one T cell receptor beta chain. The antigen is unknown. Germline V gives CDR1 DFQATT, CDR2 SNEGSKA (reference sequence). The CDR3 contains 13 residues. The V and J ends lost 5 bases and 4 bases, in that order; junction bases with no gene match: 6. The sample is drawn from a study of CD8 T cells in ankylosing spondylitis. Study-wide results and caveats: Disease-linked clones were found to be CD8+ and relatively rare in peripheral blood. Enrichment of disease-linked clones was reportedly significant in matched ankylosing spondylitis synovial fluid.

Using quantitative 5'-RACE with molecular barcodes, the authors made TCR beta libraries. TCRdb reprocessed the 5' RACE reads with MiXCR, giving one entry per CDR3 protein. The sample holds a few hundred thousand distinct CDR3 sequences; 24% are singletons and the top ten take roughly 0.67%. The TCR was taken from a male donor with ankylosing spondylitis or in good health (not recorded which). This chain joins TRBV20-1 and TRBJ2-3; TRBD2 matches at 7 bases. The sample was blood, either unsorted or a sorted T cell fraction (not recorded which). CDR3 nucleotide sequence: TGCAGTGCTGTCCGCGGGAGAGCAGATACGCAGTATTTT. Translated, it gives CSAVRGRADTQYF.